The text below deals with one T cell receptor (beta chain). V lost 0 bases to trimming and J lost 3 bases, with 9 bases between them. The CDR3 covers 14 residues. In germline, CDR1 is MNHNY, CDR2 SVGAGI (reference sequence). This sample is drawn from a study of shared clonotypes between healthy human individuals. Only in-frame clones appear in the TCRdb table, and some are missing; sequencing was by immunoSEQ multiplex PCR. The table shows 950,000 to 1,100,000 clones, with 78% occurring only once. This receptor was identified in a man aged 18 to 29 in good health. Some clones in this sample may be carry-over from other donors' samples. The chain carries TRBV6-6 and TRBJ2-7; D gene ambiguous. Sequenced input: memory CD4+ T cells from PBMCs. Documented subset: CD45RA-negative fraction. This CDR3 is CASSYSIGNYEQYF. The CDR3 DNA reads as TGTGCCAGCAGTTACTCGATCGGCAACTACGAGCAGTACTTC.